The present T cell receptor (beta chain) was sequenced within a study of T cell changes during pregnancy in multiple sclerosis. Trimming left V 1 base short and J 7 bases short, with 17 bases between. Germline assignment: CDR1 SGHTA and CDR2 FQGNSA. The CDR3 runs 17 residues. Sequenced by immunoSEQ multiplex PCR; TCRdb stores in-frame clones only, minus some. This sample has over 70,000 clones, with 85% to 95% found just once. The chain employs TRBV7-2 and TRBJ1-6, with D possibly TRBD1 on 6 matching bases. Source: peripheral blood, taken in the first trimester of pregnancy. The sequence was obtained from a female donor with multiple sclerosis, enrolled in a pregnancy study. The DNA for the CDR3 is TGTGCCAGCAGCTTAGATAGGGGGGGCGTGCCAAATTCACCCCTCCACTTT. Amino acids: CASSLDRGGVPNSPLHF.